This is a list of T cell receptor beta chains from one sample in a study of cytomegalovirus exposure and HLA in healthy donors. TCRdb's copy holds only in-frame clones and misses some; the assay was immunoSEQ multiplex PCR. The top ten clones hold roughly 2.2% of a sample with about 160,000 clones, approximately 85% of them seen once. The specimen was PBMCs. The receptor source for this set is a man between 18 and 35 years old in good health and CMV-seropositive. The CDR3 runs from the conserved cysteine through the conserved F or W. D genes are given only for firm matches.

TRBV30	TRBJ1-1	.	TGTGCCTGGACCTTGTCTTCATCGGGAGCTTTCTTT	CAWTLSSSGAFF
TRBV9	TRBJ2-7	.	TGTGCCAGCAGCGTAGTGGGAGGTGGGCCAGACGAGCAGTACTTC	CASSVVGGGPDEQYF
TRBV4-3	TRBJ1-5	TRBD1	TGCGCCAGCAGCCAAGATGACAGGGGTGGACAGCCCCAGCATTTT	CASSQDDRGGQPQHF
TRBV18	TRBJ2-5	TRBD2	TGTGCCAGCTCGTCCGGGGGGGCAGAAGAGACCCAGTACTTC	CASSSGGAEETQYF
TRBV5-1	TRBJ1-1	TRBD1	TGCGCCAGCAGCCAAGGACAGGGCATCGTTGAAGCTTTCTTT	CASSQGQGIVEAFF
TRBV7-2	TRBJ1-3	.	TGTGCCAGCAGCACTCCAGGGTTGGCCATATATTTT	CASSTPGLAIYF
TRBV6-1	TRBJ2-7	TRBD1	TGTGCCAGCAGTGAAAGGACAGGGGGCTACGAGCAGTACTTC	CASSERTGGYEQYF
TRBV27	TRBJ1-2	.	TGTGCCAGCAGGAGCCTTTCGGGGGGCTACACCTTC	CASRSLSGGYTF
TRBV5-8	TRBJ1-1	.	TGTGCCAGCAGCTTGGTTGAGGGATACACTGAAGCTTTCTTT	CASSLVEGYTEAFF
TRBV7-9	TRBJ1-6	TRBD1	TGTGCCAGCAGCTCCGACAGGGGGCTTAATTCACCCCTCCACTTT	CASSSDRGLNSPLHF